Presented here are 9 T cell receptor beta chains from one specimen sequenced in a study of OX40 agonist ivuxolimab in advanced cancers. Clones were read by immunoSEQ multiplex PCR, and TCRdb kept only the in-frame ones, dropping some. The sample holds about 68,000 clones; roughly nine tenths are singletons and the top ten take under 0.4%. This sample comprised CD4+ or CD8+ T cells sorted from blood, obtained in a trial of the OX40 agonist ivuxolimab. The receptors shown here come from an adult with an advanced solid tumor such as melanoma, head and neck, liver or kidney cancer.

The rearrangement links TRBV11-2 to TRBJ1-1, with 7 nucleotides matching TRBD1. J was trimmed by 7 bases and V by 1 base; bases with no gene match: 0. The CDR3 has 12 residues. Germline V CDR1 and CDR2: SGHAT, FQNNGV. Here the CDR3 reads CASSLGQGEAFF. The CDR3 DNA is TGTGCCAGCAGCTTAGGACAGGGTGAAGCTTTCTTT. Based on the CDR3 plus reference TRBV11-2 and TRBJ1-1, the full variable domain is EAGVAQSPRYKIIEKRQSVAFWCNPISGHATLYWYQQILGQGPKLLIQFQNNGVVDDSQLPKDRFSAERLKGVDSTLKIQPAKLEDSAVYLCASSLGQGEAFFGQGTRLTVV.

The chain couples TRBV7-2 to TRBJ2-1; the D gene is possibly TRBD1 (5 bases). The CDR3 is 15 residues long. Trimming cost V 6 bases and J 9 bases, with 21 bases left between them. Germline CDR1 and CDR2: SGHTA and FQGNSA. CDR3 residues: CASSRGRVGVFEQFF. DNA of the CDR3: TGTGCCAGCAGTCGTGGCAGGGTAGGAGTTTTTGAGCAGTTCTTC.

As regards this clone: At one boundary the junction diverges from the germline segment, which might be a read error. CDR3 in DNA: TGCGCCATCAGTGAATTAGAGGGGGCTCGTGGAGGCTACACCTTC. Its translation is CAISELEGARGGYTF. V and J are TRBV10-1 and TRBJ1-2, with TRBD1 identical over 7 bases. Germline V lookup: CDR1 WNHNN, CDR2 SYGVQD (reference sequence). This CDR3 contains 15 residues.

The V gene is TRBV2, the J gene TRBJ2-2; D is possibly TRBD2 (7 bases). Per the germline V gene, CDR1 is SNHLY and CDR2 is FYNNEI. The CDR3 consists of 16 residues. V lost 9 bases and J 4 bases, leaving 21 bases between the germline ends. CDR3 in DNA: TGTGCCAGATCCCCCAACGGGGGGCTCGGCACCGGGGAGCTGTTTTTT. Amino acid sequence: CARSPNGGLGTGELFF.

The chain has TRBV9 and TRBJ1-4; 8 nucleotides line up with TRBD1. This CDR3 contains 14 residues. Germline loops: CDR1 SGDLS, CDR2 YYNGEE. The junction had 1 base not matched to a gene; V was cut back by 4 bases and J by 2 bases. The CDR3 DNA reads TGTGCCAGCAGCCGACAGGGGACTAATGAAAAACTGTTTTTT. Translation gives CASSRQGTNEKLFF.

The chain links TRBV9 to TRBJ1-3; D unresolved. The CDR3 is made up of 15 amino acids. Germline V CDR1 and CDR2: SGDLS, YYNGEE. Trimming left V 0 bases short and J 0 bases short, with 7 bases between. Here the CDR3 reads CASSVERTSGNTIYF. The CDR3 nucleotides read TGTGCCAGCAGCGTAGAGCGGACCTCTGGAAACACCATATATTTT.

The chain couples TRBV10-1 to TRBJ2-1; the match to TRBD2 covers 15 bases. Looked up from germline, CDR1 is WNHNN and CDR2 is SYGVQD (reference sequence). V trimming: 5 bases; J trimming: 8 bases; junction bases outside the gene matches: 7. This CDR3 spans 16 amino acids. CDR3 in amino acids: CASSSRTSGRVHEQFF. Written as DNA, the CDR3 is TGCGCCAGCAGTTCCAGGACTAGCGGGAGGGTCCATGAGCAGTTCTTC.

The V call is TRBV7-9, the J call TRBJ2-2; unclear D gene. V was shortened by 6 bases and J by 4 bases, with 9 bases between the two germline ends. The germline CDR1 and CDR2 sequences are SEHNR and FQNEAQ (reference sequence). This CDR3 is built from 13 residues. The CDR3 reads CASRYQPTGELFF. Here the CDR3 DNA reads TGTGCCAGCAGGTATCAACCCACCGGGGAGCTGTTTTTT.

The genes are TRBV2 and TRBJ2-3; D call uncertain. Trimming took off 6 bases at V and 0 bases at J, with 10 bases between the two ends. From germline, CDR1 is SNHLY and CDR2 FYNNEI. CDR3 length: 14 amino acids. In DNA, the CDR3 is TGTGCCAGCAGGATGCAGCCTAGCACAGATACGCAGTATTTT. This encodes CASRMQPSTDTQYF. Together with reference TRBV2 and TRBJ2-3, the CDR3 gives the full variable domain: EPEVTQTPSHQVTQMGQEVILRCVPISNHLYFYWYRQILGQKVEFLVSFYNNEISEKSEIFDDQFSVERPDGSNFTLKIRSTKLEDSAMYFCASRMQPSTDTQYFGPGTRLTVL.